This T cell receptor beta chain was sequenced for a study of identical twins. The ends were cut back, 3 bases at V and 5 bases at J, with 19 bases in the middle. The V gene's germline CDR1 is SGHRS and CDR2 YFSETQ. The CDR3 is 16 amino acids. This clonotype was detected a few times. TCRdb passed the 5' RACE reads through MiXCR, listing each CDR3 protein once. The sample records some 560,000 distinct CDR3 sequences, roughly 9.5% being singletons. The data also belong to a second study, concerning yellow fever vaccine responses in identical twins.

Sequencing was performed on PBMCs. This sequence joins TRBV5-1 and TRBJ2-3; tentatively, D is TRBD2 (7 bases). The receptor's source is a woman in her late teens or twenties in good health. The CDR3 here is CASSSWTGGGGDTQYF. CDR3 in DNA: TGCGCCAGCAGCTCCTGGACGGGGGGCGGTGGAGATACGCAGTATTTT.